These 19 T cell receptor beta chains originate from one sample sequenced in a study of cytomegalovirus exposure and HLA in healthy donors. With 60 Vbeta and 13 Jbeta primers, the PCR was carried out. Some clones are missing from TCRdb's copy, which holds only in-frame ones; the method was immunoSEQ multiplex PCR. The table records about 180,000 clones, approximately 84% of them present only once. The sample taken for sequencing was PBMCs. Every receptor here comes from a girl aged 10 to 17 in good health and CMV-seropositive.

The sample holds a few counts of this clone. V gene TRBV30 combines with J gene TRBJ2-1; a possible D gene is TRBD1 (7 bases). The germline V gene encodes CDR1 GTSNPN and CDR2 SVGIG (reference sequence). The CDR3 extends over 16 amino acids. Trimming took off 5 bases at V and 5 bases at J, with 22 bases between the two ends. CDR3 loop: CAWSKYRGGTHNEQFF. Here the CDR3 DNA reads TGTGCCTGGTCAAAATACAGGGGAGGTACCCACAATGAGCAGTTCTTC.

The V call is TRBV6-1, the J call TRBJ1-5, with a weak D call TRBD1 (5 bases). Germline V lookup: CDR1 MNHNS, CDR2 SASEGT. The CDR3 runs 14 residues. The ends were cut back, 8 bases at V and 5 bases at J, with 16 bases in the middle. The CDR3 DNA is TGTGCCAGCTCACGGACACGGACCTATCAGCCCCAGCATTTT. Protein product: CASSRTRTYQPQHF.

This clone was detected only a few times. The chain carries TRBV5-1 and TRBJ1-1; D gene uncertain. This CDR3 spans 17 amino acids. V lost 4 bases, J lost 1 base, and 20 bases lay in between. Germline CDR1 is SGHRS and CDR2 is YFSETQ. Here the CDR3 reads CASSPRLRVTKNTEAFF. CDR3 nucleotide sequence: TGCGCCAGCAGCCCTAGACTCCGGGTAACCAAGAACACTGAAGCTTTCTTT.

This clone was detected only a few times. The J gene is TRBJ1-1, the V gene TRBV29-1; D is unclear. The V gene's germline CDR1 is SQVTM and CDR2 ANQGSEA. Trimming stripped 4 bases from V and 8 bases from J, with 11 bases between. CDR3 length: 11 amino acids. CDR3 residues: CSVVAWLEAFF. The CDR3 DNA reads as TGCAGCGTTGTAGCCTGGCTCGAAGCTTTCTTT.

The chain joins TRBV27 to TRBJ1-1, with TRBD1 matching 9 bases. The CDR3 length is 16 residues. Germline CDR1 reads MNHEY; CDR2 reads SMNVEV (reference sequence). V shed 0 bases, J shed 7 bases, and the junction held 9 bases outside the gene matches. The CDR3 is CASSLSFFRDRDEAFF. CDR3 in DNA: TGTGCCAGCAGTTTATCGTTTTTCCGGGACAGGGATGAAGCTTTCTTT.

The chain carries TRBV7-9 and TRBJ2-7; perhaps TRBD1 as D (6 bases). V was pared by 5 bases and J by 7 bases, with 15 bases between. Germline CDR1 is SEHNR and CDR2 is FQNEAQ (reference sequence). This CDR3 is 13 amino acids long. CDR3 nucleotides: TGTGCCAGCAGCCGTGGACAGTCCGAGGAGCAGTACTTC. Amino acids: CASSRGQSEEQYF. Full variable domain (rest looked up from reference TRBV7-9 and TRBJ2-7): DTGVSQNPRHKITKRGQNVTFRCDPISEHNRLYWYRQTLGQGPEFLTYFQNEAQLEKSRLLSDRFSAERPKGSFSTLEIQRTEQGDSAMYLCASSRGQSEEQYFGPGTRLTVT.

This clone was observed a few times. The rearrangement links TRBV27 to TRBJ2-5; 8 positions match TRBD2. The better agreement between TRBJ2-7 and the DNA end casts doubt on the J call. Per the germline V gene, CDR1 is MNHEY and CDR2 is SMNVEV (reference sequence). The CDR3 spans 14 residues. This CDR3 reads CASSSGGKPYEQYF. The CDR3 DNA reads as TGTGCCAGCAGTTCGGGGGGGAAACCCTACGAGCAGTACTTC.

This clone was found once. The genes are TRBV7-8 and TRBJ2-1; the D gene is possibly TRBD2 (5 bases). V was cut by 5 bases and J by 6 bases, with 17 bases left in between. In germline, CDR1 is SGHVS, CDR2 FQNEAQ. This CDR3 is 15 amino acids long. Here the CDR3 DNA reads TGTGCCAGCAGCCCCGGCGCGGGCCACTCCAATGAGCAGTTCTTC. Protein product: CASSPGAGHSNEQFF.

By sample share, this clone is medium-sized. The chain combines TRBV19 with TRBJ2-2, with 9 positions matching TRBD2. Germline assignment: CDR1 LNHDA and CDR2 SQIVND (reference sequence). V lost 3 bases and J lost 5; bases outside the gene matches: 10. This CDR3 region has 17 residues. The CDR3 DNA follows: TGTGCCAGTAGTATTTTGACTAGCGGAGGGGTGACCGGGGAGCTGTTTTTT. Protein: CASSILTSGGVTGELFF.

The chain links TRBV29-1 to TRBJ2-7; TRBD1 matches at 11 bases. The trim removed 3 bases at V and 3 bases at J, leaving 7 bases unmatched. Germline values: CDR1 SQVTM, CDR2 ANQGSEA. The CDR3 has 15 residues. The CDR3 sequence: CSVEDRGRRDYEQYF. DNA of the CDR3: TGCAGCGTTGAGGACAGGGGGCGTAGAGACTACGAGCAGTACTTC.

This sequence joins TRBV11-2 and TRBJ2-1; D gene uncertain. V was clipped by 1 base and J by 10 bases, with 8 bases between them. This CDR3 is 12 amino acids long. The germline V gene encodes CDR1 SGHAT and CDR2 FQNNGV. CDR3: CASSLGDLEQFF. CDR3 DNA: TGTGCCAGCAGCTTAGGTGATCTAGAGCAGTTCTTC.

The chain links TRBV5-1 to TRBJ2-1; a possible D gene is TRBD2 (5 bases). Germline V gene data show CDR1 as SGHRS and CDR2 as YFSETQ. This CDR3 comprises 15 residues. Trimming took 1 base from V and 4 from J, leaving 12 bases between them. The CDR3 DNA reads as TGCGCCAGCAGCTTGAGAGAGGGCGGGTACAATGAGCAGTTCTTC. Translating gives CASSLREGGYNEQFF.

This clone was detected once. The chain carries TRBV6-4 and TRBJ1-2; D might be TRBD1 (5 bases). This CDR3 contains 15 residues. Between the trimmed V and J ends, which lost 7 bases and 6 bases, there was a span of 21 bases. Germline V lookup: CDR1 MRHNA, CDR2 SNTAGT. The DNA of the CDR3 is TGTGCCAGCACCCTATGGGGGGGTTCGCATGATGGCTACACCTTC. It yields the protein CASTLWGGSHDGYTF.

This sequence joins TRBV7-9 and TRBJ1-5; no definite D call. Germline loops: CDR1 SEHNR, CDR2 FQNEAQ (reference sequence). V was pared by 4 bases and J by 5 bases, with 9 bases between. This CDR3 contains 13 residues. CDR3 in amino acids: CASSSWTDQPQHF. The CDR3 nucleotides read TGTGCCAGCAGCTCGTGGACTGATCAGCCCCAGCATTTT. Variable domain in full (rest from reference TRBV7-9 and TRBJ1-5): DTGVSQNPRHKITKRGQNVTFRCDPISEHNRLYWYRQTLGQGPEFLTYFQNEAQLEKSRLLSDRFSAERPKGSFSTLEIQRTEQGDSAMYLCASSSWTDQPQHFGDGTRLSIL.

The genes are TRBV7-2 and TRBJ2-5; D unresolved. V gave up 1 base and J gave up 2 bases, with 8 bases separating them. This CDR3 has 14 residues. The germline V gene has CDR1 SGHTA and CDR2 FQGNSA. The CDR3 spells CASSLVLSQETQYF. The DNA of the CDR3 is TGTGCCAGCAGCTTAGTTCTCAGTCAAGAGACCCAGTACTTC.

Only one count was recorded for this clone. The V call is TRBV10-2, the J call TRBJ2-7; TRBD2 matches 10 bases. This CDR3 contains 16 residues. The germline gives CDR1 WSHSY, CDR2 SAAADI. Germline trimming cut 0 bases from V and 2 bases from J; bases unmatched to any gene: 4. The CDR3 nucleotides read TGCGCCAGCAGTGAGTCGCGTCTAGCGGGAGCCTACGAGCAGTACTTC. This codes for CASSESRLAGAYEQYF.

The chain joins TRBV6-1 to TRBJ1-1; no definite D call. CDR1 MNHNS and CDR2 SASEGT come from the germline V gene. Trimming pared 2 bases from V and 10 bases from J, leaving 11 bases between. The CDR3 covers 12 residues. The CDR3 nucleotides are TGTGCCAGCAGTGAATGGGCAGGCCGAGCTTTCTTT. It specifies CASSEWAGRAFF.

This clone came up once. The chain has TRBV4-2 and TRBJ1-2, with D uncertain. V was cut by 5 bases and J by 5 bases, with 18 bases left in between. This CDR3 has 15 residues. Per germline, CDR1 LGHNA and CDR2 YNFKEQ. CDR3 protein: CASSNVVGTTYGYTF. In nucleotides, the CDR3 is TGTGCCAGCAGCAATGTAGTGGGTACTACTTATGGCTACACCTTC.

Only a few counts were recorded for this clone. The chain uses TRBV6-1 and TRBJ2-3; 12 bases align to TRBD2. Germline V gene sequence: CDR1 MNHNS, CDR2 SASEGT. Unmatched junction bases numbered 6, after V lost 10 bases and J lost 4 bases. CDR3 length: 14 amino acids. CDR3 DNA: TGTGCCACCCTAGCGGGAGGGAACGCAGATACGCAGTATTTT. Amino acids: CATLAGGNADTQYF.